Sequencing of this TCR beta chain was carried out in a study of T-cell reconstitution after alpha-beta-depleted transplantation in children (dated by TCRdb to about 2016). General notes on the study: The study quantitatively tracked T-cell immune reconstitution after TCRalphabeta/CD19-depleted allogeneic hematopoietic cell transplantation in children using TCR repertoire profiling. General findings and caveats noted by the study authors: The apparently early alphabetaT-cell count recovery about two months after transplant was reportedly dependent on only several hundred rapidly expanded clones derived from non-depleted graft cells. In some patients, the high TCRbeta diversity seen at day 60 was put down to recipient T cells and intrathymic progenitors that had survived conditioning. The frequencies of hyperexpanded clones fell over the following months, and after one year, T-cell counts and TCRbeta diversity were mostly attributed to newly produced T cells.

This clonotype was seen a few times. What this receptor recognizes is not known. Base-call qualities are not available, and no considerably larger clone is one nucleotide away. Preparation of the library involved PCR. The listed sequencing device is Illumina HiSeq 2500. To normalize quantification of the TCRbeta repertoire, the TCR libraries were built with molecular barcoding that relied on unique molecular identifiers. TCRdb took the public reads, trimmed them with fastp at Q25, ran MiXCR for clone calling and kept in-frame beta chains. Entries are consolidated by CDR3 protein sequence, retaining the most common genes and DNA. This sample holds about 98,000 distinct CDR3 sequences; around a quarter were observed only once. Of the sample, about a fifth is held by the ten largest clones. Reading the label with the study, this specimen's treatment or condition is: allogeneic hematopoietic cell transplantation with graft depleted of TCRalphabeta T cells and CD19 B cells. The children who served as transplant recipients had been given grafts of TCRalphabeta/CD19-depleted allogeneic hematopoietic cells.

The germline V gene provides CDR1 SQVTM and CDR2 ANQGSEA. The CDR3 measures 13 amino acids from cysteine to phenylalanine. Kept here is only the CDR3 DNA, which spans 39 bases and is read in frame from base 1. Trimming at the junction amounts to 3 bases on V and 2 bases on J, and the germline ends lie 11 bases apart. The specimen comprised PBMCs, sampled before TCRalphabeta/CD19-depleted stem cell transplant. The clonotype comes from a boy aged 2-9 years with acute lymphoblastic leukemia, due to receive a stem cell transplant. The rearranged segments are TRBV29-1 and TRBJ2-7; the D gene is perhaps TRBD2, from 6 matching bases. The CDR3 in this case is CSVEEEGTYEQYF. In nucleotide form, the sequence is TGCAGCGTTGAGGAGGAGGGAACCTACGAGCAGTACTTC.